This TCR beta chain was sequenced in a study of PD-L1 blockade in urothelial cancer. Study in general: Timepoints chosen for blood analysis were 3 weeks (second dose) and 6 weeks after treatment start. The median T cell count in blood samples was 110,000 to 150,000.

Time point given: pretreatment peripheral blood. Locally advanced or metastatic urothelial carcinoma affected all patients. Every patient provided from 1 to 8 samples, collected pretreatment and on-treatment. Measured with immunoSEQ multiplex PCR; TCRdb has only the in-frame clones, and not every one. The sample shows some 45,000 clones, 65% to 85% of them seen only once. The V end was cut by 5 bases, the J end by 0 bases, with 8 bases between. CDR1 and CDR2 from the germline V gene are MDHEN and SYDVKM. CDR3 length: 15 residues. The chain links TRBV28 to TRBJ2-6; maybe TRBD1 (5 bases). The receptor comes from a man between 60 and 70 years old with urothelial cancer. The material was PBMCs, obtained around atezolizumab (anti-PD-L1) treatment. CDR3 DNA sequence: TGTGCCAGCAGTGTCGACAGCTCTGGGGCCAACGTCCTGACTTTC. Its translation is CASSVDSSGANVLTF.